This T cell receptor (beta chain) was recorded in a study of Graves' ophthalmopathy and Graves' hyperthyroidism. Germline CDR1 reads SGDLS; CDR2 reads YYNGEE. Trimming took 7 bases from V and 4 from J; bases not matched to a gene: 6. The CDR3 contains 14 residues. The authors amplified TCR beta CDR3 regions, and they did so from RNA transcripts for repertoire sequencing. An opening RT-PCR round employed HTBI primers and preceded a second-round multiplex PCR. From the multiplex PCR reads, TCRdb called clonotypes with MiXCR, one entry per CDR3 protein. The sample consists of some 750,000 distinct CDR3 sequences, roughly two fifths of them appearing once. This clonotype was picked up one time.

The source of this sequence is an adult man with Graves' ophthalmopathy. Sequences were obtained from peripheral blood. The gene calls are TRBV9 and TRBJ2-7; TRBD1 agrees at 12 bases. CDR3 protein: CASPSGQGAYEQYF. The CDR3 DNA reads TGTGCCAGCCCCTCGGGACAGGGGGCGTACGAGCAGTACTTC.